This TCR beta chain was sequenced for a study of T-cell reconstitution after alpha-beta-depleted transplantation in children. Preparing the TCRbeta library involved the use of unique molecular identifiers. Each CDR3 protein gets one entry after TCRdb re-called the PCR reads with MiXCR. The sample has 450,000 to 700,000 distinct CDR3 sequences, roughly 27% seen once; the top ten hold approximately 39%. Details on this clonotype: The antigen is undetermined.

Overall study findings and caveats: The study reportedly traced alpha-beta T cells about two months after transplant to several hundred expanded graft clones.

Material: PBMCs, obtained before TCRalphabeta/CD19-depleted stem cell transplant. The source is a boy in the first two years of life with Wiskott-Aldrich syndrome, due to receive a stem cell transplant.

The CDR3 loop is CSASPQGWYGYTF. CDR3 sequence (DNA): TGCAGTGCTAGCCCCCAGGGGTGGTATGGCTACACCTTC. J is TRBJ1-2 and V is TRBV20-1, with D maybe TRBD1 (6 bases). In germline, CDR1 is DFQATT, CDR2 SNEGSKA (reference sequence). V lost 3 bases and J lost 5, with 13 bases in between. This CDR3 has 13 amino acids.